These T cell receptor beta chains were read from a single sample in a study of blood T cell repertoires in COVID-19. Method: immunoSEQ multiplex PCR; TCRdb's copy keeps in-frame clones and lacks some. The data hold roughly 340,000 clones, with about nine tenths observed a single time. The sequenced material came from peripheral blood. The receptors derive from a woman between 45 and 65 years old with COVID-19, enrolled during active disease. Each CDR3 is given with its conserved first and last residue. Fields, in order: clone size, J gene, V gene, D gene, CDR3 length, CDR3 protein, CDR3 DNA. The D gene is left open where the match is weak. Clone size is shown for a subset of rows, as once, few, many or a class of expanded clone.

few TRBJ1-6 TRBV2 . 15 CASSGWAGSDSPLHF TGTGCCAGCAGTGGCTGGGCAGGGTCGGATTCACCCCTCCACTTT
. TRBJ2-7 TRBV11-2 . 14 CASSFRTSTYEQYF TGTGCCAGCAGCTTCAGAACTAGTACCTACGAGCAGTACTTC
. TRBJ2-3 TRBV24-1 TRBD2 17 CATSSPERESFTDTQYF TGTGCCACCAGTTCTCCTGAGCGGGAGAGCTTTACAGATACGCAGTATTTT
once TRBJ2-1 TRBV13 TRBD2 15 CASSLGGGPYNEQFF TGTGCCAGCAGCTTAGGGGGAGGGCCCTACAATGAGCAGTTCTTC
once TRBJ2-2 TRBV25-1 . 17 CASSGLRGLGRTGELFF TGTGCCAGCAGTGGTTTAAGGGGACTCGGCCGCACCGGGGAGCTGTTTTTT
. TRBJ2-2 TRBV11-2 TRBD2 19 CASSTRPPWASGNTGELFF TGTGCCAGCAGCACACGTCCCCCGTGGGCTAGCGGGAACACCGGGGAGCTGTTTTTT
. TRBJ2-7 TRBV5-1 TRBD2 13 CASMSSGKDEQYF TGCGCCAGCATGAGTAGCGGGAAGGACGAGCAGTACTTC
. TRBJ2-4 TRBV27 TRBD1 15 CASSFIGTVQNIQYF TGTGCCAGCAGTTTTATCGGGACAGTACAAAACATTCAGTACTTC
. TRBJ1-1 TRBV5-6 TRBD1 15 CASSHDRGDYAEAFF TGTGCCAGCAGCCATGACAGGGGGGATTACGCTGAAGCTTTCTTT
. TRBJ2-7 TRBV4-1 . 18 CASSQDLSSTPLAYEQYF TGCGCCAGCAGCCAAGATCTGTCGAGTACCCCATTAGCCTACGAGCAGTACTTC
. TRBJ2-7 TRBV28 TRBD1 15 CASSFEGASTYEQYF TGTGCCAGCAGTTTCGAGGGGGCCTCCACCTACGAGCAGTACTTC
. TRBJ2-3 TRBV30 . 13 CAWSGSLSDTQYF TGTGCCTGGAGTGGGAGCCTATCAGATACGCAGTATTTT
. TRBJ1-1 TRBV12-3/TRBV12-4 TRBD1 11 CASSRQGIAFF TGTGCCAGCAGTCGACAGGGAATAGCTTTCTTT
once TRBJ2-5 TRBV7-2 TRBD2 14 CASSLNGRVETQYF TGTGCCAGCAGCTTAAACGGGAGGGTGGAGACCCAGTACTTC
. TRBJ2-5 TRBV27 . 14 CASSPRRSGETQYF TGTGCCAGCAGTCCCCGGAGAAGTGGGGAGACCCAGTACTTC
. TRBJ1-6 TRBV7-2 . 15 CASSLDSSYNSPLHF TGTGCCAGCAGCTTAGACTCATCCTATAATTCACCCCTCCACTTT
few TRBJ1-4 TRBV5-4 . 13 CASSLSSGEKLFF TGTGCCAGCAGCTTGTCTTCGGGAGAAAAACTGTTTTTT
. TRBJ1-1 TRBV18 . 16 CASSPFSRQLNTEAFF TGTGCCAGCTCACCATTTTCTCGACAACTGAACACTGAAGCTTTCTTT
. TRBJ2-1 TRBV3-1/TRBV3-2 . 15 CASSHSTKTLNEQFF TGTGCCAGCAGCCACTCCACTAAGACTCTTAATGAGCAGTTCTTC
. TRBJ2-5 TRBV6-6 . 16 CASSYGLGGYQETQYF TGTGCCAGCAGTTACGGGTTGGGGGGATACCAAGAGACCCAGTACTTC
. TRBJ2-5 TRBV2 . 11 CASSLQRAQYF TGTGCCAGCAGTCTCCAGAGGGCCCAGTACTTC
once TRBJ1-3 TRBV29-1 . 13 CSVKQDSGNTIYF TGCAGCGTTAAGCAGGACTCTGGAAACACCATATATTTT
. TRBJ2-1 TRBV11-3 TRBD2 20 CASSSSVLPGLAGGNNEQFF TGTGCCAGCAGCTCATCGGTCCTTCCGGGACTAGCGGGAGGTAACAATGAGCAGTTCTTC
. TRBJ2-2 TRBV7-2 . 16 CASSFAPPGNTGELFF TGTGCCAGCAGCTTTGCGCCCCCGGGGAACACCGGGGAGCTGTTTTTT
. TRBJ1-1 TRBV5-1 . 15 CASSLAAGPNTEAFF TGCGCCAGCAGCTTGGCCGCGGGCCCGAACACTGAAGCTTTCTTT
. TRBJ2-3 TRBV29-1 . 15 CSVPPGGRGGDTQYF TGCAGCGTCCCCCCCGGTGGCCGGGGTGGGGATACGCAGTATTTT
. TRBJ2-7 TRBV4-2 TRBD2 16 CASSQYLLAGSYEQYF TGTGCCAGCAGCCAATATTTACTAGCGGGGTCCTACGAGCAGTACTTC